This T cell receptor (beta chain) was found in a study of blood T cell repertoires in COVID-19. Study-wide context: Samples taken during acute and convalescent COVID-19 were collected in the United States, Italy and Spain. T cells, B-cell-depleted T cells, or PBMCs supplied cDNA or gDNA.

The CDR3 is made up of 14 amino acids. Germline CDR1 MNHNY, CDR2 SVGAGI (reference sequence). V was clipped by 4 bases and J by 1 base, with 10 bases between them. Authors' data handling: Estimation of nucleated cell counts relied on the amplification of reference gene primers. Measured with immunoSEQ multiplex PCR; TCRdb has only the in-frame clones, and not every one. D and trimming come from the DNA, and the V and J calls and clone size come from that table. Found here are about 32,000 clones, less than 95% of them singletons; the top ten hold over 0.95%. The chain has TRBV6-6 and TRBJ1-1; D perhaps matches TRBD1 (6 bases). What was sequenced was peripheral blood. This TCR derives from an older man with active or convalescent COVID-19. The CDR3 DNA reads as TGTGCCAGCAGTTTACAGGGAAAGAACACTGAAGCTTTCTTT. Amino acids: CASSLQGKNTEAFF.